Reported below is one TCR beta chain. What this receptor recognizes is not known. There are no base qualities to consult, and no much larger clone falls within one base. The cohort comprised 666 healthy bone marrow donors. At the time of sampling, all cohort members were nominally healthy, though unrecorded immune exposures were likely present. The donor tested CMV seropositive and was one of the 289 seropositive cohort members. Every donor gave a peripheral blood sample, and the peripheral blood mononuclear cells from that sample were used for TCR beta sequencing. Genomic DNA extraction from the blood cell samples was performed with the Qiagen DNeasy Blood Extraction Kit. This sample is drawn from a study of cytomegalovirus exposure and HLA in healthy donors (dated by TCRdb to the late 2010s). About the full investigation: An earlier analysis of roughly 500 of the donors reported 250 to 300 Gb of sequence data and some 110 million unique TCR beta sequences obtained from about 179 million T cells. Roughly 300 gigabases of sequencing data and 70 million to 95 million unique TCR sequences made up an early release that covered some 640 HLA-typed donors. Of the roughly 410 genotyped donors, 65% to 90% were placed in the genetic ancestry cluster associated with self-reported Caucasian donors. The study was designed to test whether signatures of past pathogen exposure could be identified by cataloging public T cell receptors. The study used immunosequencing to profile the T cell repertoires of 600 to 850 subjects and linked those repertoires to cytomegalovirus serostatus. Besides the first cohort of more than 650 subjects, a separate validation cohort made up of 120 different subjects was used. High-throughput TCR immunosequencing, statistical association of individual TCRs with disease status, and machine learning were combined to predict cytomegalovirus infection status. A later analysis re-examined previously published TCR beta repertoires from 500 to 700 donors and added high-resolution HLA genotyping to investigate patterns of TCR occurrence. In the later analysis, no new phenotypic data were used to find candidate immune exposures; instead, reliance was placed on TCR beta sequences and their occurrence across donors. To decide whether each TCR beta V gene segment behaved as functional or pseudogenic, an earlier analysis of over 500 of the donors relied on high-throughput TCR beta sequencing. Alongside the repertoire data, information on donor age, sex, ethnicity and CMV serostatus was compiled. A later genetic analysis took genome-wide SNP genotypes for about 55% of the roughly 700 donors and used that subset as a discovery cohort. Every repertoire in the discovery cohort had been generated on one and the same sequencing platform. HLA typing covered class I and class II loci at four-digit resolution. The number of donors typed differed by locus, with roughly 629-640 for A, B, C, DRB1 and DQB1, about 500 for DQA1, 606 for DPA1, and about 450 for DPB1. About five DR-DQ haplotypes were treated as single units for association and clustering because of strong linkage in the cohort. Among some 410 genotyped donors of the cohort, an average of about 240,000 unique TCR beta nucleotide sequences was sequenced per donor, of which about 19% were non-productive. Broad study findings and their caveats: Specific HLA alleles were associated with 16,951 TCR beta sequences at a false discovery rate of 0.05 in a later analysis. Immune exposure information for the cohort was limited to CMV serostatus. The earlier analysis of about 600 of the donors excluded around 17 rarely observed V segments, including chromosome 9 orphons, because counts were too low. HLA typing was unavailable for some donors at each locus, so association tests used only the typed subset. Linkage disequilibrium might explain the correlated functional status among segregating V segments, but an unknown experimental factor could not be ruled out. A further reported finding was that TCR beta sequences accurately predicted the HLA-A and HLA-B alleles for most subjects in the first cohort. In a later analysis, several top co-occurrence clusters were reported to appear linked to parvovirus B19, influenza, CMV and Epstein-Barr virus. The 87-base-pair reads could not distinguish some IMGT-functional V segments, including TRBV6-2 and TRBV6-3, so those segments were excluded. In both the original and validation cohorts, the classifier was reported to diagnose cytomegalovirus status with high specificity and sensitivity. According to a later analysis, most CMV-associated TCR beta chains appeared to be HLA-restricted, and the HLA associations seemed to be driven largely by CMV exposure. In a later analysis, HLA-associated TCR beta chains showed more clonal expansion and lower generation probabilities than non-associated chains that were equally common. Compared with the approximately 700-donor mean, donors in an Asian-associated ancestry cluster had fewer N-insertions in productive TCRs, according to a later genetic analysis. Strong co-occurrence of HLA alleles, especially DR and DQ, made assigning TCR associations to individual alleles difficult. In an earlier analysis of 587 of the donors, most TCR beta V segments appeared in productive rearrangements about 87% or about 30% of the time, broadly matching IMGT annotations. A cluster of highly shared sequence variants was judged likely to represent a technical artifact of the sequencing pipeline. Roughly uniform sequencing depth across donors was assumed in presence/absence analyses, although this assumption may not hold. Three of the identified cytomegalovirus-associated TCR beta chains were confirmed in vitro to be specific for cytomegalovirus antigens. The cohort was sequenced for TCR beta chains only, and without alpha or paired-chain data the features that could be detected were limited. In a later analysis, TCR association rates were found to vary across HLA loci, with the most associated TCRs seen for DRB1 alleles and the fewest for HLA-C alleles. In a later genetic analysis, a missense DCLRE1C variant was associated with V-gene and J-gene trimming of TCR beta chains, and the association was replicated in an independent cohort. Most TCR sequences were seen in very few donors, while some public TCRs were found in many individuals. The study gave a list of about 170 TCR beta chains associated with cytomegalovirus. The authors suggested that the approach could potentially be extended to other disease states and immunological phenotypes.

Libraries were built with the immunoSEQ multiplex PCR assay. The multiplex PCR relied on a mix of 60 forward primers for TCR Vbeta segments and 13 reverse primers for TCR Jbeta segments. A multiplex PCR assay on genomic DNA amplified the CDR3 region of rearranged TCR beta genes. The amplified TCR beta libraries were sequenced on the Illumina HiSeq System as 87-base-pair reads. For the original study's pipeline: Across the roughly 640 repertoires, a later analysis counted 78 million or so unique TCR beta chains, some 11 million of which were shared by at least two donors. A nearest-neighbor algorithm error-corrected the raw reads and collapsed the reads into unique sequences, merging closely related sequences to remove PCR and sequencing errors. To assign V, D and J gene segments, CDR3 sequences were aligned to IMGT reference sequences. Each retained sequence needed at least a six-nucleotide match to both a V gene segment and a J gene segment. A rearrangement counted as productive if the CDR3 had no stop codons and remained in frame with V and J, and every other rearrangement counted as non-productive. CDR3 was defined by IMGT convention, running from the second conserved V-encoded cysteine to the conserved J-encoded phenylalanine. Sequences without an unambiguous match to a single V gene segment were excluded from the earlier analysis of about 640 of the donors. In an earlier analysis of 587 of the donors, a V segment was called functional when productive rearrangements were above 56.7%, and segregating when the standard deviation between donors exceeded 5%. A statistical classification framework was built for diagnosing cytomegalovirus status from the catalog of TCR beta chain sequences. A later analysis assigned V and J genes by comparing TCR nucleotide sequences with IMGT/GENE-DB human TR gene sequences. A later analysis assigned CDR3 sequences and most-parsimonious VDJ recombination scenarios with the TCRdist pipeline. In a later analysis, every TCR beta chain was defined by the combination of its CDR3 amino acid sequence and its V-gene family, and reads without a unique V-gene family were dropped. In a later analysis, 450 to 600 highly shared, low-generation-probability nucleotide sequences were removed to address suspected cross-contamination and a sequencing artifact. A later analysis calculated a clonal expansion index for each public chain from normalized within-repertoire ranks of inferred template counts. In a later analysis, generation probabilities were computed with a VDJ recombination model fitted to out-of-frame rearrangements, and the resulting probabilities were checked against IGoR. In a later analysis, TCR-TCR, TCR-HLA and TCR-CMV co-occurrence was scored with hypergeometric tests, and a repertoire-size bias correction was applied to TCR pairs. A later analysis estimated false discovery rates by permuting HLA or CMV assignments 20 times. In a later analysis, co-occurring TCRs were grouped using DBSCAN, with TCRdist sequence similarity added in when clustering inside HLA-allele-positive subsets. Co-occurrence clustering excluded repertoires with fewer than 30,000 or more than 120,000 public chains, plus five with anomalous nucleotide sharing. What TCRdb holds here is the immuneACCESS table cut down to in-frame rearrangements. Part of the clones is not present; checked against another copy, under half of the missing clones reflect an unresolved V gene, and the others are unexplained. D and trimming come from the DNA, and the V and J calls and clone size come from that table. In this sample the table shows 110,000 to 150,000 clones, approximately 80% of which occur a single time. The ten largest account for over 2% of the sample.

Ends trimmed: V by 2 bases, J by 3 bases; bases unmatched to a gene: 13. The CDR3 starts with the cysteine, ends with the phenylalanine, and has 19 residues. Only the CDR3 DNA is retained, 57 bases long and in frame from the first base. According to the germline V gene (reference sequence), CDR1 reads LNHNV and CDR2 reads YYDKDF. The sequence was collected from a young woman in good health and CMV-seropositive. The sequence is built from TRBV15 and TRBJ2-3, and 11 junction bases match TRBD2. The sequencing sample was made of PBMCs. The DNA sequence is as follows: TGTGCCACCAGCAGAAGTGGGCTCGGACTAGCGGGTGGGACAGATACGCAGTATTTT. Its translation is CATSRSGLGLAGGTDTQYF.